These 14 T cell receptor beta chains came from one sample sequenced in a study of blood T cell repertoires in COVID-19. Measured with immunoSEQ multiplex PCR; TCRdb has only the in-frame clones, and not every one. This sample has almost 250,000 clones; around 90% occur once, and the top ten carry 1.5% to 2%. Sequenced: PBMCs or T cells enriched from blood (not recorded which). These receptors were collected from a woman aged 45-65 years who had recovered from COVID-19.

The V call is TRBV11-3, the J call TRBJ1-1; D call uncertain. Germline V gene sequence: CDR1 SGHNT, CDR2 YENEEA. This CDR3 region has 14 residues. Trimming took off 4 bases at V and 11 bases at J, with 20 bases between the two ends. The CDR3 is CASSSSKPGATAFF. CDR3 in DNA: TGTGCCAGCAGCTCTTCGAAGCCGGGAGCAACGGCTTTCTTT.

V and J are TRBV6-5 and TRBJ2-3, with TRBD2 as a possible D gene (6 bases). This CDR3 has 14 amino acids. The germline CDR1 and CDR2 sequences are MNHEY and SVGAGI. V was pared by 7 bases and J by 1 base, with 12 bases between. CDR3 coding DNA: TGTGCCAGCACTGGCGGGATGGGCACAGATACGCAGTATTTT. It codes for CASTGGMGTDTQYF.

The chain combines TRBV28 with TRBJ2-2; D gene uncertain. This CDR3 spans 12 amino acids. V dropped 6 bases and J dropped 2 bases, with 4 bases sitting between them. Germline V gene lookup returns CDR1 MDHEN and CDR2 SYDVKM. The CDR3 DNA reads TGTGCCAGCAGATCAAACACCGGGGAGCTGTTTTTT. It codes for CASRSNTGELFF.

The chain's CDR3 is CASSHPYRGAYGELFF. Written as DNA, the CDR3 is TGTGCCAGCAGCCACCCGTACAGGGGCGCATACGGGGAGCTGTTTTTT. The V and J genes are TRBV14 and TRBJ2-2; 7 bases fit TRBD1. V dropped 3 bases and J dropped 7; count of bases not matched to a gene: 11. The CDR3 contains 16 residues. CDR1 is SGHDN, CDR2 FVKESK, per germline.

The V call is TRBV7-9, the J call TRBJ1-2; 9 bases line up with TRBD1. The germline V gene has CDR1 SEHNR and CDR2 FQNEAQ (reference sequence). CDR3 size: 14 residues. V lost 4 bases to trimming and J lost 2 bases; unmatched junction nucleotides: 2. The DNA of the CDR3 is TGTGCCAGCAGCTGGGGGACAGGGAACTATGGCTACACCTTC. This sequence encodes CASSWGTGNYGYTF.

V gene TRBV9 combines with J gene TRBJ2-1; tentatively, D is TRBD1 (6 bases). The V and J ends lost 4 bases and 5 bases respectively, with 13 bases between them. The CDR3 runs 14 residues. Looked up from germline, CDR1 is SGDLS and CDR2 is YYNGEE. The CDR3 DNA is TGTGCCAGCAGCCAGGGGTCACGGAACAATGAGCAGTTCTTC. It encodes CASSQGSRNNEQFF. Variable domain in full (rest from reference TRBV9 and TRBJ2-1): DSGVTQTPKHLITATGQRVTLRCSPRSGDLSVYWYQQSLDQGLQFLIQYYNGEERAKGNILERFSAQQFPDLHSELNLSSLELGDSALYFCASSQGSRNNEQFFGPGTRLTVL.

This chain uses TRBV19 with TRBJ1-1; maybe TRBD1 (6 bases). Deletions cut 3 bases from V and 7 bases from J, with 12 bases between. Per germline, CDR1 LNHDA and CDR2 SQIVND (reference sequence). The CDR3 extends over 13 amino acids. The chain's CDR3 is CASSIVTDSEAFF. The CDR3 DNA sequence: TGTGCCAGTAGTATCGTGACGGACAGTGAAGCTTTCTTT.

The chain combines TRBV25-1 with TRBJ1-1; 7 positions agree with TRBD1. The CDR3 has 15 residues. The V and J ends lost 2 bases and 5 bases, in that order; junction bases with no gene match: 8. The germline V gene has CDR1 MGHDK and CDR2 SYGVNS. CDR3 nucleotides: TGTGCCAGCAGTGAAAAGGGGGCTTCGGGAACTGAAGCTTTCTTT. It translates to CASSEKGASGTEAFF.

The V and J genes are TRBV11-3 and TRBJ2-1; 11 positions match TRBD2. The germline gives CDR1 SGHNT, CDR2 YENEEA. V was pared by 0 bases and J by 3 bases, with 1 base of the junction left unmatched. The CDR3 sequence is 16 residues long. In DNA, the CDR3 is TGTGCCAGCAGCTTAGAAGGGACTAGCGGCTACAATGAGCAGTTCTTC. Translated, it gives CASSLEGTSGYNEQFF.

V usage is TRBV6-5 and J usage is TRBJ1-2; D gene ambiguous. Germline lookup yields CDR1 MNHEY and CDR2 SVGAGI. The CDR3 totals 13 residues. V was cut by 5 bases and J by 4 bases, with 11 bases left in between. DNA for the CDR3: TGTGCCAGCAGTCAGGCAGGCGTCTATGGCTACACCTTC. Translation gives CASSQAGVYGYTF.

The rearrangement uses TRBV3-1 (or the pseudogene TRBV3-2) and TRBJ2-7; 9 nucleotides align to TRBD2. Germline lookup yields CDR1 LGHDT and CDR2 YNNKEL (reference sequence). The CDR3 consists of 15 residues. Germline trimming cut 3 bases from V and 6 bases from J; bases unmatched to any gene: 9. CDR3 amino acids: CASSHAGTSIGEQYF. CDR3 DNA sequence: TGTGCCAGCAGCCATGCCGGGACTAGCATCGGCGAGCAGTACTTC.

The V and J genes are TRBV28 and TRBJ1-5; TRBD1 aligns across 9 bases. The ends lost 6 bases at V and 7 bases at J; junction bases unmatched: 4. Looked up from germline, CDR1 is MDHEN and CDR2 is SYDVKM. This CDR3 region has 13 residues. CDR3 residues: CASRKDRGQPQHF. The CDR3 region has the DNA TGTGCCAGCAGGAAAGACAGGGGGCAGCCCCAGCATTTT.

The chain joins TRBV10-3 to TRBJ1-5, with D uncertain. The ends were cut back, 10 bases at V and 6 bases at J, with 19 bases in the middle. Germline assignment: CDR1 ENHRY and CDR2 SYGVKD. The CDR3 has 14 amino acids. Here the CDR3 reads CATSSTFRGQPQHF. DNA of the CDR3: TGTGCCACCAGCTCGACTTTTCGAGGTCAGCCCCAGCATTTT.

The rearrangement uses TRBV4-2 and TRBJ2-5; a weak D match, TRBD1 (6 bases). The germline V and J ends were trimmed by 4 bases and 5 bases, with 11 bases remaining between them. CDR3 length: 13 residues. The germline CDR1 and CDR2 sequences are LGHNA and YNFKEQ. The CDR3 DNA reads TGTGCCAGCAGCCCAGGGGAAAGGGAGACCCAGTACTTC. Translation: CASSPGERETQYF.